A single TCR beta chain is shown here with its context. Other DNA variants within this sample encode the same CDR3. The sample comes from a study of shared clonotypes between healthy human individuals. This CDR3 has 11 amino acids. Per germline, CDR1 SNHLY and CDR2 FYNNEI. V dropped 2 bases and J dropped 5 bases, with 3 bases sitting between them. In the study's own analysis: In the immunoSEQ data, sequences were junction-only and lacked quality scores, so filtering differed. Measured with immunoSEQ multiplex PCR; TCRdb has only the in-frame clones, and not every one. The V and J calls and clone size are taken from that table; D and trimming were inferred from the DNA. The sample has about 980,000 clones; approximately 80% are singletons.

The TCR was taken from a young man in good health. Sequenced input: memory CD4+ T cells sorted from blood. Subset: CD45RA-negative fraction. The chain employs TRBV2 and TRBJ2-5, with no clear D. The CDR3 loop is CASSEKETQYF. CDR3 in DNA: TGTGCCAGCAGTGAAAAGGAGACCCAGTACTTC.